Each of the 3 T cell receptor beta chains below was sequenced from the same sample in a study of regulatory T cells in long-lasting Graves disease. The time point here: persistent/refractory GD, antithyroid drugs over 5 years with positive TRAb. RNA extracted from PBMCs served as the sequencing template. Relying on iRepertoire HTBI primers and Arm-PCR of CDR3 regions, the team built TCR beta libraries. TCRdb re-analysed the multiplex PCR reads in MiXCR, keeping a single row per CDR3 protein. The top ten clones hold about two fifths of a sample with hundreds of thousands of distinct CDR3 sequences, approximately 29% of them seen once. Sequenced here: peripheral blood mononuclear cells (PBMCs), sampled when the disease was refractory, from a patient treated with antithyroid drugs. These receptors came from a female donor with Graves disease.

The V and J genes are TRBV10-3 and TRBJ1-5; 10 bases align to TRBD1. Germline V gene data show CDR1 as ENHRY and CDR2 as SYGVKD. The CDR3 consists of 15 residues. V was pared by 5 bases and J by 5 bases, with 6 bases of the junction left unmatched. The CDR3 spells CAISTGTGEYQPQHF. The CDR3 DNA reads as TGTGCCATCAGTACCGGGACAGGGGAATATCAGCCCCAGCATTTT.

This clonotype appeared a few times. Here the CDR3 reads CASSLSWGSNQPQHF. The CDR3 nucleotides are TGCGCCAGCAGCTTGTCCTGGGGAAGCAATCAGCCCCAGCATTTT. This rearrangement joins TRBV5-1 to TRBJ1-5, with D unclear. V was clipped by 1 base and J by 1 base, with 9 bases between them. This CDR3 spans 15 amino acids. Per germline, CDR1 SGHRS and CDR2 YFSETQ.

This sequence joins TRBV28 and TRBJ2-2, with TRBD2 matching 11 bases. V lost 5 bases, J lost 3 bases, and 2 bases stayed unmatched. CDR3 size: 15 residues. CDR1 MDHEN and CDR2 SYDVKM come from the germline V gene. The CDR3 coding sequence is TGTGCCAGCAGTCCTAGCGGGAGGCACACCGGGGAGCTGTTTTTT. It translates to CASSPSGRHTGELFF. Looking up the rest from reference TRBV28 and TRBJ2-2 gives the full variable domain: DVKVTQSSRYLVKRTGEKVFLECVQDMDHENMFWYRQDPGLGLRLIYFSYDVKMKEKGDIPEGYSVSREKKERFSLILESASTNQTSMYLCASSPSGRHTGELFFGEGSRLTVL.